The 30 T cell receptor beta chains presented below share a single source sample, sequenced in a study of blood T cells in healthy people across ages (dated by TCRdb to between 2014 and 2017). Library preparation employed 5' RACE. The reads were generated on an Illumina HiSeq 2500. A second PCR of roughly 7 to 11 cycles was performed with a sample-barcoded 5' primer and a J-beta primer mix. TCRdb trimmed public reads at Q25 via fastp, called clones via MiXCR and kept in-frame beta chains. One record per CDR3 amino acid sequence lists the most common genes and DNA. The sample table lists around 520,000 distinct CDR3 sequences, roughly a quarter of them with a count of one. The leading ten clones occupy over 3.5% of the sample. Another study also made use of these data, one on T cells of mothers and their children.

Sequencing was carried out using blood. The receptors stem from a boy aged 2 to 9 in good health.

The chain has TRBV2 and TRBJ1-4, with 8 bases lining up with TRBD1. This CDR3 has 15 residues. The germline gives CDR1 SNHLY, CDR2 FYNNEI. The V segment lost 10 bases and the J segment 11 bases; nucleotides outside the gene matches: 18. The chain's CDR3 is CANTVGLTGALKLFF. CDR3 nucleotides: TGTGCCAACACGGTGGGACTGACAGGGGCTCTGAAACTGTTTTTT.

This clonotype has only a few counts. The gene calls are TRBV6-5 and TRBJ2-5; 7 nucleotides line up with TRBD1. The trim removed 6 bases at V and 6 bases at J, leaving 7 bases unmatched. Per germline, CDR1 MNHEY and CDR2 SVGAGI. CDR3 length: 13 residues. Written as DNA, the CDR3 is TGTGCCAGCAGACCACAGGGGCGACAGACCCAGTACTTC. It codes for CASRPQGRQTQYF.

The chain joins TRBV29-1 to TRBJ2-2; D is ambiguous. V dropped 1 base and J dropped 0 bases, with 0 bases sitting between them. Germline values: CDR1 SQVTM, CDR2 ANQGSEA. The CDR3 length is 12 residues. The CDR3 loop reads CSVEANTGELFF. CDR3 bases: TGCAGCGTTGAAGCGAACACCGGGGAGCTGTTTTTT.

This rearrangement joins TRBV7-9 to TRBJ2-7; 8 positions agree with TRBD1. After removal of 1 base from V and 7 bases from J, the junction contained 9 bases not matched to a gene. The germline gives CDR1 SEHNR, CDR2 FQNEAQ (reference sequence). This CDR3 is 15 amino acids long. CDR3 region: CASSLGPQGAGEQYF. As DNA, the CDR3 is TGTGCCAGCAGCTTAGGTCCGCAGGGGGCGGGGGAGCAGTACTTC.

A few counts support this clonotype. The chain couples TRBV6-6 to TRBJ2-2; a possible D gene is TRBD1 (6 bases). This CDR3 comprises 16 residues. Germline values: CDR1 MNHNY, CDR2 SVGAGI (reference sequence). The germline V and J ends were trimmed by 5 bases and 2 bases, with 15 bases remaining between them. This CDR3 reads CASSTETGPNTGELFF. DNA for the CDR3: TGTGCCAGCAGTACAGAGACAGGCCCAAACACCGGGGAGCTGTTTTTT.

This clonotype was counted between two and nine times. This chain uses TRBV6-5 with TRBJ1-1, with no clear D. Germline loops: CDR1 MNHEY, CDR2 SVGAGI. V gave up 6 bases and J gave up 1 base, with 9 bases separating them. The length of the CDR3 is 13 residues. The CDR3 DNA reads as TGTGCCAGCAGCCGAGACAAGAACACTGAAGCTTTCTTT. Its protein product is CASSRDKNTEAFF.

This clonotype was recorded a few times. The V call is TRBV29-1, the J call TRBJ1-1; D may be TRBD1 (5 bases). In germline, CDR1 is SQVTM, CDR2 ANQGSEA. This CDR3 has 15 amino acids. The ends were cut back, 2 bases at V and 0 bases at J, with 13 bases in the middle. The CDR3 loop is CSVELQGRLNTEAFF. In nucleotides, the CDR3 is TGCAGCGTTGAATTGCAGGGTCGGTTGAACACTGAAGCTTTCTTT.

The V and J genes are TRBV20-1 and TRBJ2-1; 12 bases fit TRBD2. The germline gives CDR1 DFQATT, CDR2 SNEGSKA (reference sequence). This CDR3 has 17 residues. The V gene end was trimmed by 4 bases and the J gene end by 8 bases; junction bases not matched to a gene: 15. CDR3 residues: CSATVLAGGPVPHEQFF. CDR3 DNA: TGCAGTGCTACAGTGCTAGCGGGGGGGCCAGTACCGCATGAGCAGTTCTTC.

The V call is TRBV7-9, the J call TRBJ2-1; perhaps TRBD1 as D (5 bases). This CDR3 has 16 residues. Deletions cut 5 bases from V and 2 bases from J, with 16 bases between. Germline V gene lookup returns CDR1 SEHNR and CDR2 FQNEAQ (reference sequence). The CDR3 DNA follows: TGTGCCAGCAGCCCAGCTAAGGGGCTAACCTACAATGAGCAGTTCTTC. This translates into CASSPAKGLTYNEQFF.

The chain combines TRBV2 with TRBJ2-5; 8 bases map to TRBD2. Germline-derived CDR1 and CDR2 are SNHLY and FYNNEI. The CDR3 covers 15 residues. Unmatched junction bases numbered 12, after V lost 7 bases and J lost 5 bases. The CDR3 DNA reads TGTGCCAGCAATCCCGGGACTAGACTTGCGGAGACCCAGTACTTC. Residues: CASNPGTRLAETQYF. Looking up the rest from reference TRBV2 and TRBJ2-5 gives the full variable domain: EPEVTQTPSHQVTQMGQEVILRCVPISNHLYFYWYRQILGQKVEFLVSFYNNEISEKSEIFDDQFSVERPDGSNFTLKIRSTKLEDSAMYFCASNPGTRLAETQYFGPGTRLLVL.

This chain joins TRBV7-6 and TRBJ1-2, with D possibly matching TRBD1 (5 bases). V lost 0 bases, J lost 4 bases, and 15 bases lay in between. The CDR3 runs to 16 residues. Germline CDR1 reads SGHVS; CDR2 reads FNYEAQ. The CDR3 loop reads CASSLALKGDPYGYTF. CDR3 bases: TGTGCCAGCAGCTTAGCGCTGAAAGGGGATCCCTATGGCTACACCTTC.

The CDR3 spells CASRLTGPYEQYF. The CDR3 DNA is TGTGCCAGCAGACTGACGGGTCCCTACGAGCAGTACTTC. This chain uses TRBV12-3 or TRBV12-4 with TRBJ2-5, with D unresolved. The J call is uncertain, as TRBJ2-7 better fits the DNA end. The CDR3 covers 13 residues.

The chain is built from TRBV29-1 and TRBJ2-4, with 7 bases lining up with TRBD1. With 7 bases clipped from V and 5 bases from J, the junction kept 11 bases outside the gene matches. Germline V gene sequence: CDR1 SQVTM, CDR2 ANQGSEA. The CDR3 runs 14 residues. The CDR3 DNA follows: TGCAGCGCCGGACAGGAGGAAAACGAAAACATTCAGTACTTC. Residues: CSAGQEENENIQYF.

This sequence joins TRBV15 and TRBJ1-4, with TRBD1 matching 8 bases. J gave up 8 bases and V 0 bases, and 5 bases lay outside the gene matches. The CDR3 runs 15 residues. Germline V gene data show CDR1 as LNHNV and CDR2 as YYDKDF (reference sequence). The CDR3 loop is CATSRETGVSEKLFF. The CDR3, as DNA: TGTGCCACCAGCAGAGAGACAGGGGTTTCCGAAAAACTGTTTTTT. The full variable domain, completed using reference TRBV15 and TRBJ1-4, is DAMVIQNPRYQVTQFGKPVTLSCSQTLNHNVMYWYQQKSSQAPKLLFHYYDKDFNNEADTPDNFQSRRPNTSFCFLDIRSPGLGDTAMYLCATSRETGVSEKLFFGSGTQLSVL.

The genes are TRBV15 and TRBJ2-5, with 8 bases aligning to TRBD2. The CDR3 runs to 15 residues. The trim removed 0 bases at V and 4 bases at J, leaving 4 bases unmatched. In germline, CDR1 is LNHNV, CDR2 YYDKDF (reference sequence). CDR3 in amino acids: CATSRDPAGVETQYF. Written as DNA, the CDR3 is TGTGCCACCAGCAGAGATCCAGCGGGAGTAGAGACCCAGTACTTC.

This clonotype was seen a few times. The V gene is TRBV5-6, the J gene TRBJ2-2; D not resolved. Germline CDR1 is SGHDT and CDR2 is YYEEEE. The CDR3 runs to 14 residues. Deletions cut 5 bases from V and 2 bases from J, with 10 bases between. The CDR3 protein is CASSSDPNTGELFF. The DNA of the CDR3 is TGTGCCAGCAGTTCGGACCCAAACACCGGGGAGCTGTTTTTT.

This clonotype occurred a few times. The J gene is TRBJ2-5, the V gene TRBV12-3 or TRBV12-4; D is undetermined. The CDR3 sequence is 14 residues long. V was cut by 6 bases and J by 4 bases, with 15 bases left in between. For the CDR3, the DNA is TGTGCCAGCAGCCGGGTTAGGTATGGAGAGACCCAGTACTTC. Translated: CASSRVRYGETQYF.

This clonotype appeared once. V and J are TRBV29-1 and TRBJ1-2; possibly TRBD1 for D (6 bases). The V gene's germline CDR1 is SQVTM and CDR2 ANQGSEA. The V end was cut by 8 bases, the J end by 5 bases, with 12 bases between. The length of the CDR3 is 11 residues. CDR3 sequence reads: CSTPDRYGYTF. The CDR3 DNA reads as TGCAGCACCCCGGACAGATATGGCTACACCTTC. Complete variable domain (other parts from reference TRBV29-1 and TRBJ1-2): SAVISQKPSRDICQRGTSLTIQCQVDSQVTMMFWYRQQPGQSLTLIATANQGSEATYESGFVIDKFPISRPNLTFSTLTVSNMSPEDSSIYLCSTPDRYGYTFGSGTRLTVV.

This rearrangement joins TRBV5-1 to TRBJ2-3; 7 bases map to TRBD2. CDR3 length equals 15 residues. The ends lost 5 bases at V and 4 bases at J; junction bases unmatched: 10. Germline assignment: CDR1 SGHRS and CDR2 YFSETQ. The CDR3 bases are TGCGCCAGCAGTACCGGACTAGTACAATCAGATACGCAGTATTTT. Translation gives CASSTGLVQSDTQYF.

In its sample, this clonotype was seen a few times. The gene calls are TRBV28 and TRBJ2-3, with D perhaps matching TRBD2 (5 bases). The CDR3 has 15 amino acids. The ends were cut back, 8 bases at V and 2 bases at J, with 17 bases in the middle. CDR1 MDHEN and CDR2 SYDVKM come from the germline V gene. Here the CDR3 DNA reads TGTGCCAGCGGACCCGGGAAGCGAAACACAGATACGCAGTATTTT. Its protein is CASGPGKRNTDTQYF.

The table lists this clonotype with a few counts. The rearrangement links TRBV7-9 to TRBJ2-7; 8 bases fit TRBD2. Losses at the gene ends were 3 bases for V and 5 bases for J; bases not matched to a gene: 6. Germline CDR1 reads SEHNR; CDR2 reads FQNEAQ (reference sequence). The CDR3 runs 14 residues. In nucleotides, the CDR3 is TGTGCCAGCAGCTTCGGACTAGCTCAGCACGAGCAGTACTTC. Its translation is CASSFGLAQHEQYF.

This clonotype was detected only a few times. V and J are TRBV28 and TRBJ1-1; 9 bases agree with TRBD1. Per germline, CDR1 MDHEN and CDR2 SYDVKM. This CDR3 has 16 residues. V lost 6 bases and J lost 0; bases outside the gene matches: 8. CDR3 nucleotide sequence: TGTGCCAGCAGATCCGGACAGGGGTTTATGAACACTGAAGCTTTCTTT. This translates into CASRSGQGFMNTEAFF.

This chain joins TRBV20-1 and TRBJ1-6; D gene uncertain. Germline V gene lookup returns CDR1 DFQATT and CDR2 SNEGSKA (reference sequence). Trimming removed 3 bases at V and 7 bases at J, with 10 bases between. The CDR3 extends over 13 amino acids. CDR3 nucleotides: TGCAGTGCTAGGCGGGAATTAAATTCACCCCTCCACTTT. This gives the protein CSARRELNSPLHF.

This clonotype was counted between two and nine times. The chain uses TRBV7-9 and TRBJ1-4; D uncertain. Germline V gene lookup returns CDR1 SEHNR and CDR2 FQNEAQ (reference sequence). The CDR3 loop spans 13 amino acids. The V end was cut by 11 bases, the J end by 10 bases, with 20 bases between. The CDR3 loop reads CAGADRAGPKLFF. The CDR3 DNA reads as TGTGCCGGCGCAGATCGGGCCGGCCCAAAACTGTTTTTT.

In this sample, this clonotype turned up a few times. Given a much more abundant clone one base away, this may be a read error. V is TRBV6-6 and J is TRBJ2-5; the match to TRBD1 covers 7 bases. This CDR3 has 15 residues. CDR1 MNHNY and CDR2 SVGAGI come from the germline V gene (reference sequence). The CDR3, as DNA: TGTGCCGGCAGTTCCCGGGACAGTCTTCAAGAGACCCAGTACTTC. Its protein is CAGSSRDSLQETQYF.

The chain uses TRBV12-3 or TRBV12-4 and TRBJ2-7; tentatively, D is TRBD2 (6 bases). The CDR3 is 14 amino acids. V shed 11 bases and J shed 2 bases, with 19 bases lying between them. DNA for the CDR3: TGTGCCTGCGGGGCAGGTGTGTTAGCCTACGAGCAGTACTTC. This gives the protein CACGAGVLAYEQYF.

V and J are TRBV3-1 and TRBJ2-1; 7 bases map to TRBD1. V trimming: 4 bases; J trimming: 1 base; junction bases outside the gene matches: 4. The germline CDR1 and CDR2 sequences are LGHDT and YNNKEL (reference sequence). The CDR3 spans 15 residues. The CDR3 protein is CASSRDRESYNEQFF. CDR3 in DNA: TGTGCCAGCAGCCGTGACAGGGAGTCCTACAATGAGCAGTTCTTC.

The gene calls are TRBV7-9 and TRBJ2-3, with 13 bases lining up with TRBD2. Trimming took 1 base from V and 5 from J; bases not matched to a gene: 3. The CDR3 consists of 16 residues. CDR1 and CDR2 (germline): SEHNR, FQNEAQ (reference sequence). CDR3 residues: CASSLGGTSGEDTQYF. CDR3 bases: TGTGCCAGCAGCTTAGGGGGGACTAGCGGGGAAGATACGCAGTATTTT.

This sequence joins TRBV6-6 and TRBJ2-4; D is undetermined. This CDR3 is 14 amino acids long. V gave up 5 bases and J gave up 2 bases, with 10 bases separating them. Germline V gene sequence: CDR1 MNHNY, CDR2 SVGAGI (reference sequence). CDR3 residues: CASSPLGSKNIQYF. The CDR3 DNA is TGTGCCAGCAGTCCTCTCGGGTCCAAAAACATTCAGTACTTC.

V is TRBV5-1 and J is TRBJ2-3; 12 bases are a match to TRBD2. V dropped 3 bases and J dropped 4; count of bases not matched to a gene: 6. CDR1 and CDR2 from the germline V gene are SGHRS and YFSETQ. This CDR3 comprises 16 residues. CDR3 nucleotide sequence: TGCGCCAGCAGCTCGATACTAGCGGGGGGAGCAGATACGCAGTATTTT. It encodes CASSSILAGGADTQYF.